This T cell receptor (beta chain) originates from a study of cytomegalovirus exposure and HLA in healthy donors. The study ran its PCR with 60 Vbeta and 13 Jbeta primers. Profiling relied on immunoSEQ multiplex PCR, and the TCRdb table lists in-frame clones only, not all of them. The repertoire holds about 150,000 clones, with 72% as singletons. This clone was recorded only once. Losses at the gene ends were 5 bases for V and 2 bases for J; bases not matched to a gene: 6. The CDR3 runs to 15 residues. Germline assignment: CDR1 MNHEY and CDR2 SMNVEV (reference sequence). The chain couples TRBV27 to TRBJ2-1; 7 positions match TRBD1. What was sequenced was PBMCs. The receptor's source is a man aged 45-60 years in good health and CMV-seropositive. As DNA, the CDR3 is TGTGCCAGCAGTCGCCGACAGGGAACCTACAATGAGCAGTTCTTC. Translated, it gives CASSRRQGTYNEQFF.